This TCR beta chain was documented in a study of blood T cell repertoires in COVID-19. TCRdb keeps only in-frame clones here, not all; method: immunoSEQ multiplex PCR. This sample has about 120,000 clones, with roughly 88% found just once. Germline V gene data show CDR1 as SGHTA and CDR2 as FQGNSA. CDR3 size: 18 residues. With 2 bases clipped from V and 7 bases from J, the junction kept 12 bases outside the gene matches. Material: peripheral blood. The receptor comes from a woman between 50 and 59 years old with active or convalescent COVID-19. The chain recombines TRBV7-2 with TRBJ2-2, with 11 bases that match TRBD2. Written as DNA, the CDR3 is TGTGCCAGCAGCTTAATCCCTAGCGGGAGGCCTGGCCTCGGGGAGCTGTTTTTT. It encodes CASSLIPSGRPGLGELFF.